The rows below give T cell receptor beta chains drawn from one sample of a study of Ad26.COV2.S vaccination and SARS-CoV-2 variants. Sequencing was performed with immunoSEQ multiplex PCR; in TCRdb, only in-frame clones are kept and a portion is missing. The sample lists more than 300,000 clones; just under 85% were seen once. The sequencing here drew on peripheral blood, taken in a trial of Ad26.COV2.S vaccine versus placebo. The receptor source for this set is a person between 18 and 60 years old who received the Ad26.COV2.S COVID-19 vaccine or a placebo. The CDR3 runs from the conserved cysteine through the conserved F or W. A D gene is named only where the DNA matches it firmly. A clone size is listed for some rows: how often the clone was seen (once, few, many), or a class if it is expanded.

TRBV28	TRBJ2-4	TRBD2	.	CASRPGGTGKNIQYF	TGTGCCAGCAGGCCCGGGGGGACGGGCAAAAACATTCAGTACTTC
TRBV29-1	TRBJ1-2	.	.	CSARRDYGYTF	TGCAGCGCCCGAAGGGACTATGGCTACACCTTC
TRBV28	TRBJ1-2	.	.	CASSSNYGYTF	TGTGCCAGCAGTTCGAACTATGGCTACACCTTC
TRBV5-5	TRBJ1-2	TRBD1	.	CASSWTRDSAGTF	TGTGCCAGCAGCTGGACCCGGGACAGCGCGGGGACCTTC
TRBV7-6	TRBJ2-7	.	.	CASSLGTTDFYEQYF	TGTGCCAGCAGTTTAGGGACAACGGATTTCTACGAGCAGTACTTC
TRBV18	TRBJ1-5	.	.	CASSPPVEGLTDQPQHF	TGTGCCAGCTCACCACCTGTAGAGGGGCTGACCGATCAGCCCCAGCATTTT
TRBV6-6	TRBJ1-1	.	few	CASSYSTLRIWGAFF	TGTGCCAGCAGTTACTCGACGCTGAGGATCTGGGGGGCTTTCTTT
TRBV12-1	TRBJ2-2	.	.	CASSSGAGRRTGELFF	TGTGCCAGCAGCTCCGGGGCGGGGCGACGCACCGGGGAGCTGTTTTTT
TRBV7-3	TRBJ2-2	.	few	CASSPTNTGELFF	TGTGCCAGCAGCCCTACGAACACCGGGGAGCTGTTTTTT
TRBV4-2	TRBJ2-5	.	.	CASSQVGGSGLETQYF	TGTGCCAGCAGCCAAGTGGGGGGATCGGGATTGGAGACCCAGTACTTC
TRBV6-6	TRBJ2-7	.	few	CASSPRTYEQYF	TGTGCCAGCAGCCCCCGTACCTACGAGCAGTACTTC
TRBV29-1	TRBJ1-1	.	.	CSVAGSNTEAFF	TGCAGCGTTGCTGGGTCGAACACTGAAGCTTTCTTT
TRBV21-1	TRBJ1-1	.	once	CASRRVKGPTEAFF	TGTGCCAGCCGAAGGGTGAAGGGTCCCACTGAAGCTTTCTTT
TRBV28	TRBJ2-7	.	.	CASSFRQGGPYEQYF	TGTGCCAGCAGTTTCCGGCAGGGGGGTCCCTACGAGCAGTACTTC
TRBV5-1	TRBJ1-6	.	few	CASTSGTPNNNSPLHF	TGCGCCAGCACCTCCGGGACACCGAACAATAATTCACCCCTCCACTTT
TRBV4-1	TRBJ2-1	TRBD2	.	CASSQVIAGLNNEQFF	TGCGCCAGCAGCCAAGTCATAGCGGGGCTAAACAATGAGCAGTTCTTC
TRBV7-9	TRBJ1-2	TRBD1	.	CASSLGDSSNYGYTF	TGTGCCAGCAGCTTAGGGGACAGTTCTAACTATGGCTACACCTTC
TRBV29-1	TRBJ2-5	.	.	CSVEWGARETQYF	TGCAGCGTTGAGTGGGGGGCTCGAGAGACCCAGTACTTC
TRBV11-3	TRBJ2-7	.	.	CASSFRDEQYF	TGTGCCAGCAGCTTCCGGGACGAGCAGTACTTC
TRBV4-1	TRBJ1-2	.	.	CASSQDLGGNYGYTF	TGCGCCAGCAGCCAAGATCTCGGCGGAAACTATGGCTACACCTTC
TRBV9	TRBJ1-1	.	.	CASSPRDMNTEAFF	TGTGCCAGCAGCCCCAGGGACATGAACACTGAAGCTTTCTTT
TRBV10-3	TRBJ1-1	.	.	CAISDRVSNTEAFF	TGTGCCATCAGTGACAGGGTATCGAACACTGAAGCTTTCTTT
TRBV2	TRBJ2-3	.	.	CASRDDTDTQYF	TGTGCCAGCAGAGACGACACAGATACGCAGTATTTT
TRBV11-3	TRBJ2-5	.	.	CASSRPPAIRVSSETQYF	TGTGCCAGCAGTCGACCCCCCGCCATAAGAGTATCGTCAGAGACCCAGTACTTC
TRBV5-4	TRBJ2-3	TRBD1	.	CASSLIGQGLTDTQYF	TGTGCCAGCAGCTTGATAGGACAGGGATTGACAGATACGCAGTATTTT
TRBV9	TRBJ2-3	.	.	CASSVRPYTDTQYF	TGTGCCAGCAGCGTTAGACCTTACACAGATACGCAGTATTTT
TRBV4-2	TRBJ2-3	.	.	CASSQASQNPQYF	TGTGCCAGCAGCCAGGCCTCCCAAAACCCGCAGTATTTT
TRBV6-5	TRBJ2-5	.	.	CASSSRQVRETQYF	TGTGCCAGCAGTTCACGACAGGTCAGGGAGACCCAGTACTTC
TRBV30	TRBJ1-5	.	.	CAWSVGVSSNQPQHF	TGTGCCTGGAGTGTTGGTGTCAGCAGCAATCAGCCCCAGCATTTT
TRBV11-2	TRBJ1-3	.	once	CASSLTAGQGTSGNTIYF	TGTGCCAGCAGCTTAACGGCTGGGCAGGGGACCTCTGGAAACACCATATATTTT
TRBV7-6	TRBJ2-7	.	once	CASSLRVAGNEQYF	TGTGCCAGCAGCCTCCGGGTCGCGGGGAACGAGCAGTACTTC
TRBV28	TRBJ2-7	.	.	CASRTGLGAYEQYF	TGTGCCAGCAGGACGGGGCTAGGGGCCTACGAGCAGTACTTC
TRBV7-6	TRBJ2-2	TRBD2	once	CASSSRSGGSNTGELFF	TGTGCCAGCAGCTCTCGTAGCGGGGGGTCAAACACCGGGGAGCTGTTTTTT
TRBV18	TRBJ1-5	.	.	CASSPLDSGNQPQHF	TGTGCCAGCTCACCGCTGGACAGCGGGAATCAGCCCCAGCATTTT
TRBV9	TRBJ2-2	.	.	CASSPRPSGELFF	TGTGCCAGCAGCCCCCGTCCATCCGGGGAGCTGTTTTTT
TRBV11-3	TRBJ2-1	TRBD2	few	CASSLAGGSYNEQFF	TGTGCCAGCAGCTTAGCGGGGGGCTCCTACAATGAGCAGTTCTTC
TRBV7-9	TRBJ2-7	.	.	CASSLVSQAYEQYF	TGTGCCAGCAGCTTAGTCTCTCAGGCCTACGAGCAGTACTTC
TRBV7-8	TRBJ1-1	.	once	CASSLRRDTEAFF	TGTGCCAGCAGCTTGAGAAGGGACACTGAAGCTTTCTTT
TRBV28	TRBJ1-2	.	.	CASSRRTLRGYTF	TGTGCCAGCTCGCGACGAACCTTAAGGGGCTACACCTTC
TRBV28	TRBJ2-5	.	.	CASSLRMGRPQETQYF	TGTGCCAGCAGTTTGAGGATGGGCAGGCCACAAGAGACCCAGTACTTC
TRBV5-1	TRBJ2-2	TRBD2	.	CASSPTGTSGANTGELFF	TGCGCCAGCAGCCCTACCGGGACTAGCGGGGCGAACACCGGGGAGCTGTTTTTT
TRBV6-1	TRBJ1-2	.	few	CASSEGEGTSGYTF	TGTGCCAGCAGTGAAGGGGAGGGGACCAGTGGCTACACCTTC
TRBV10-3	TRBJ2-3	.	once	CAIRGETQGYAQYF	TGTGCCATCAGGGGGGAGACTCAGGGTTATGCGCAGTATTTT
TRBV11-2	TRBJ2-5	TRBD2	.	CASSLQGLAGTQETQYF	TGTGCCAGCAGCTTGCAAGGACTAGCGGGGACGCAAGAGACCCAGTACTTC
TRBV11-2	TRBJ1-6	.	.	CASSLIHSSYNSPLHF	TGTGCCAGCAGCTTAATTCATAGCTCCTATAATTCACCCCTCCACTTT
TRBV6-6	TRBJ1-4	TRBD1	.	CASSYRDRPPLKLFF	TGTGCCAGCAGTTACCGGGACAGGCCGCCTCTAAAGCTGTTTTTT
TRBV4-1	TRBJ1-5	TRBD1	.	CASSQDRGRGLVQPQHF	TGCGCCAGCAGCCAAGATCGAGGCAGGGGGCTTGTACAGCCCCAGCATTTT
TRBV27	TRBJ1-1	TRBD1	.	CASTSGGGGTEAFF	TGTGCCAGCACCTCAGGGGGAGGGGGGACTGAAGCTTTCTTT
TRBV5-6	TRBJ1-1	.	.	CASSFVGEAFF	TGTGCCAGCAGCTTTGTGGGAGAAGCTTTCTTT
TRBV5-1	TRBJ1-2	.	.	CASSKEGEIDYGYTF	TGCGCCAGCAGCAAGGAAGGAGAGATAGACTATGGCTACACCTTC
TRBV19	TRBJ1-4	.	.	CASSIQTGLGEKLFF	TGTGCCAGTAGTATCCAGACCGGGCTAGGTGAAAAACTGTTTTTT